This TCR beta chain was profiled in a study of cytomegalovirus exposure and HLA in healthy donors. This CDR3 is 14 amino acids long. The germline gives CDR1 SGHRS, CDR2 YFSETQ. V was cut by 3 bases and J by 4 bases, with 13 bases left in between. Assay used: immunoSEQ multiplex PCR; TCRdb lists only in-frame clones, some missing. The table records about 270,000 clones, 70% to 90% of them present only once. The chain couples TRBV5-1 to TRBJ1-2; D is uncertain. This clonotype originated in a woman between 18 and 29 years old in good health and CMV-seronegative. The sequenced sample was PBMCs. The CDR3 reads CASSWEEGSYGYTF. In nucleotides, the CDR3 is TGCGCCAGCAGCTGGGAAGAGGGTTCCTATGGCTACACCTTC.